The 19 T cell receptor beta chains presented below share a single source sample, sequenced in a study of T-cell reconstitution after alpha-beta-depleted transplantation in children. Preparing the TCRbeta library involved the use of unique molecular identifiers. MiXCR, applied by TCRdb to the PCR reads, yields one record per CDR3 protein. The sample yields about 420,000 distinct CDR3 sequences, about 17% seen once. The sample in question was PBMCs, mostly from graft donor cells, obtained 360 days after TCRalphabeta/CD19-depleted stem cell transplant. The source of these receptors is a boy younger than two who had a stem cell transplant for Wiskott-Aldrich syndrome, so the T cells may come from the graft donor.

The sample holds a few counts of this clonotype. CDR3 nucleotide sequence: TGTGCTAGTGGTTTGGTACCGGGGGACAGGACCGTTGAAAAACTGTTTTTT. It codes for CASGLVPGDRTVEKLFF. The rearrangement links TRBV12-5 to TRBJ1-4, with 8 nucleotides matching TRBD1. The germline CDR1 and CDR2 sequences are LGHNT and FRNRAP. The CDR3 extends over 17 amino acids. The V gene end was trimmed by 0 bases and the J gene end by 7 bases; junction bases not matched to a gene: 10.

CDR3 protein: CASSYASGGANYGYTF. The CDR3 bases are TGTGCCAGCAGTTACGCGAGCGGGGGCGCGAACTATGGCTACACCTTC. The chain couples TRBV6-5 to TRBJ1-2; D is possibly TRBD1 (6 bases). The germline gives CDR1 MNHEY, CDR2 SVGAGI. The CDR3 is made up of 16 amino acids. The ends were cut back, 2 bases at V and 2 bases at J, with 15 bases in the middle.

The chain uses TRBV6-4 and TRBJ2-1; D unclear. Trimming removed 5 bases at V and 9 bases at J, with 14 bases between. This CDR3 is 13 amino acids long. Germline loops: CDR1 MRHNA, CDR2 SNTAGT. CDR3 region: CASSPSEVGEQFF. Here the CDR3 DNA reads TGTGCCAGCAGTCCCTCTGAAGTCGGTGAGCAGTTCTTC.

This clonotype has a handful of counts. The gene calls are TRBV5-1 and TRBJ2-2; 8 bases map to TRBD1. V trimming: 2 bases; J trimming: 1 base; junction bases outside the gene matches: 4. Germline CDR1 and CDR2: SGHRS and YFSETQ. This CDR3 is 16 amino acids long. CDR3 nucleotides: TGCGCCAGCAGCTTCGGGACAGGCCAGAACACCGGGGAGCTGTTTTTT. Amino acids: CASSFGTGQNTGELFF.

This clonotype has a handful of counts. V gene TRBV5-5 combines with J gene TRBJ2-2; 7 bases fit TRBD2. V dropped 0 bases and J dropped 5; count of bases not matched to a gene: 13. The CDR3 covers 18 residues. Germline V gene lookup returns CDR1 SGHKS and CDR2 YYEKEE (reference sequence). The CDR3 here is CASSLVFLGGRGTGELFF. The CDR3 region has the DNA TGTGCCAGCAGCTTGGTTTTTTTAGGCGGGAGAGGTACCGGGGAGCTGTTTTTT.

The V and J genes are TRBV11-1 and TRBJ2-7; a weak D match, TRBD2 (5 bases). The CDR3 has 14 residues. The V end lost 1 base, the J end lost 5 bases, and 12 bases lay between the germline ends. Germline lookup yields CDR1 SGHAT and CDR2 FQDESV (reference sequence). The CDR3: CASSLGPIGDEQYF. The CDR3 DNA reads TGTGCCAGCAGCTTAGGCCCGATCGGGGACGAGCAGTACTTC.

The chain employs TRBV5-6 and TRBJ2-4; no clear D. The germline gives CDR1 SGHDT, CDR2 YYEEEE. The CDR3 length is 15 residues. Trimming cost V 3 bases and J 1 base, with 11 bases left between them. The CDR3 DNA reads as TGTGCCAGCAGCTCGCGCCCAGTGGCCAAAAACATTCAGTACTTC. It is translated as CASSSRPVAKNIQYF.

This clonotype has only one observation. With a much larger clone just one base away, this may be a read error. This chain links TRBV5-1 with TRBJ2-7; D is undetermined. Deletions cut 0 bases from V and 3 bases from J, with 13 bases between. This CDR3 is built from 15 residues. Germline V lookup: CDR1 SGHRS, CDR2 YFSETQ. The CDR3 is CASSLGPTKDYEQYF. CDR3 nucleotides: TGCGCCAGCAGCTTGGGACCGACAAAAGACTACGAGCAGTACTTC.

The CDR3, as DNA: TGTGCCAGCAGTTACTCGGGAGGCCTCCGACTGTTTTTT. The encoded protein is CASSYSGGLRLFF. This chain links TRBV6-2 or TRBV6-3 with TRBJ1-4; D is unresolved. Germline V lookup: CDR1 MNHEY, CDR2 SVGEGT. Trimming removed 0 bases at V and 13 bases at J, with 12 bases between. The length of the CDR3 is 13 residues.

Here the CDR3 DNA reads TGTGCCAGCAGCCCTTCCGGGACAGGGGTTGAAAAACTGTTTTTT. It specifies CASSPSGTGVEKLFF. The chain links TRBV12-3 or TRBV12-4 to TRBJ1-4; TRBD1 agrees at 10 bases. J was trimmed by 7 bases and V by 6 bases; bases with no gene match: 8. The CDR3 length is 15 residues.

This chain connects TRBV12-3 or TRBV12-4 to TRBJ2-7, with a weak D call TRBD2 (6 bases). The V gene lost 2 bases and the J gene lost 2 bases, with 13 bases spanning the gap. CDR3 length: 15 residues. CDR3 sequence reads: CASSLFGGLAYEQYF. The DNA for the CDR3 is TGTGCCAGCAGTTTATTCGGGGGACTTGCCTACGAGCAGTACTTC.

This clonotype turned up a few times. This sequence joins TRBV10-3 and TRBJ2-1; D gene unclear. In germline, CDR1 is ENHRY, CDR2 SYGVKD. The V gene lost 7 bases and the J gene lost 4 bases, with 14 bases spanning the gap. This CDR3 is built from 14 residues. CDR3 sequence reads: CAITDGFGYNEQFF. The DNA for the CDR3 is TGTGCCATCACGGACGGTTTCGGTTACAATGAGCAGTTCTTC.

The chain has TRBV4-1 and TRBJ2-7; no firm D call. From germline, CDR1 is MGHRA and CDR2 YSYEKL. V lost 6 bases and J lost 0, with 12 bases in between. This CDR3 comprises 14 residues. This CDR3 is CASSRRADSYEQYF. CDR3 sequence (DNA): TGCGCCAGCAGTCGACGGGCAGACTCCTACGAGCAGTACTTC.

Only a few counts were recorded for this clonotype. The chain employs TRBV29-1 and TRBJ2-7; 13 positions match TRBD2. Germline-derived CDR1 and CDR2 are SQVTM and ANQGSEA. The CDR3 loop spans 12 amino acids. The V gene end was trimmed by 7 bases and the J gene end by 6 bases; junction bases not matched to a gene: 3. The chain's CDR3 is CSARLAGGEQYF. In nucleotides, the CDR3 is TGCAGCGCCCGACTAGCGGGAGGCGAGCAGTACTTC.

The chain links TRBV4-1 to TRBJ1-3, with D possibly being TRBD1 (6 bases). Trimming pared 1 base from V and 2 bases from J, leaving 30 bases between. Germline CDR1 and CDR2: MGHRA and YSYEKL. The CDR3 length is 22 residues. The CDR3 bases are TGCGCCAGCAGCCAAGTTGCCTTAAAAAGAAAAAAGGGGGGGGAGACTGGAAACACCATATATTTT. It yields the protein CASSQVALKRKKGGETGNTIYF.

The rearrangement links TRBV5-1 to TRBJ1-6; TRBD1 matches at 8 bases. The CDR3 length is 16 residues. The V gene end was trimmed by 6 bases and the J gene end by 7 bases; junction bases not matched to a gene: 12. Germline CDR1 and CDR2: SGHRS and YFSETQ. This CDR3 is CASTLGQGGINSPLHF. CDR3 DNA: TGCGCCAGCACACTAGGACAGGGCGGAATCAATTCACCCCTCCACTTT.

This clonotype was found a few times. The chain joins TRBV7-9 to TRBJ2-3, with TRBD1 matching 10 bases. This CDR3 is 14 amino acids long. V trimming: 5 bases; J trimming: 5 bases; junction bases outside the gene matches: 4. CDR1 SEHNR and CDR2 FQNEAQ come from the germline V gene (reference sequence). The CDR3 DNA reads TGTGCCAGCAGCCCCGACAGGGGGCGAGATACGCAGTATTTT. It translates to CASSPDRGRDTQYF.

This chain joins TRBV20-1 and TRBJ2-7; 16 nucleotides match TRBD2. CDR1 and CDR2 from the germline V gene are DFQATT and SNEGSKA (reference sequence). Trimming cost V 3 bases and J 2 bases; bases outside gene matches: 4. This CDR3 region has 16 residues. The CDR3 is CSARRGLAGGTYEQYF. The CDR3 DNA follows: TGCAGTGCTAGGCGGGGACTAGCGGGAGGGACCTACGAGCAGTACTTC.

The chain combines TRBV29-1 with TRBJ2-5; D gene ambiguous. This CDR3 is built from 11 residues. Germline CDR1 reads SQVTM; CDR2 reads ANQGSEA. With 4 bases removed from V and 5 bases from J, the gap between germline ends came to 8 bases. CDR3 DNA: TGCAGCGTTGTTCCCCGGGAGACCCAGTACTTC. Translated: CSVVPRETQYF.